This TCR beta chain was observed in a study of OX40 agonist ivuxolimab in advanced cancers. The repertoire was sequenced with immunoSEQ multiplex PCR; TCRdb's copy has only in-frame clones and lacks some. Of over 55,000 clones listed, about 86% are singletons. The sequenced sample was CD4+ or CD8+ T cells sorted from blood, obtained in a trial of the OX40 agonist ivuxolimab. This TCR was sampled from an adult with an advanced solid tumor such as melanoma, head and neck, liver or kidney cancer.

CDR3 bases: TGTGCCAGCAGCCCTTCGGGTGGAATGAATTCACCCCTCCACTTT. This translates into CASSPSGGMNSPLHF. This chain connects TRBV6-5 to TRBJ1-6; no definite D call. V was trimmed by 6 bases and J by 7 bases, leaving 16 bases between them. CDR1 and CDR2 (germline): MNHEY, SVGAGI. This CDR3 is 15 amino acids long.